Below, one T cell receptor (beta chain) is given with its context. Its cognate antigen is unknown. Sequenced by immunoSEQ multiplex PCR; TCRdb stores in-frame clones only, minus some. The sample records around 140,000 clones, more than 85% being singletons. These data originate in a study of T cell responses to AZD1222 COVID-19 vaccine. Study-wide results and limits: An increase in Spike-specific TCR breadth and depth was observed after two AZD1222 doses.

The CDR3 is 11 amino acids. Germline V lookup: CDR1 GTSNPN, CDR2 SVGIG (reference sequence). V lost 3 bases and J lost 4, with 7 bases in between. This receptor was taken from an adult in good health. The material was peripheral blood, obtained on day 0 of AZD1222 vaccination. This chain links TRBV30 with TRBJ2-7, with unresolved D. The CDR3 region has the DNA TGTGCCTGGAGCGTTGGGTACGAGCAGTACTTC. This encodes CAWSVGYEQYF.